The entry below describes one T cell receptor (beta chain). Its target is not known. This sample is part of a study of T cell responses to AZD1222 COVID-19 vaccine. Study observations and caveats: Regions 160-218 and 743-854 held dominance among vaccine-associated CD4 TCRs, which spanned spike. Spike-specific TCR breadth and depth both grew after two AZD1222 doses. Females outnumbered males among donors, who were mostly white British; clonal diversity was possibly underestimated. Only 5 or 6 people who got AZD1222 tested seropositive at baseline.

V trimming: 5 bases; J trimming: 5 bases; junction bases outside the gene matches: 3. Germline assignment: CDR1 SGHDT and CDR2 YYEEEE. This CDR3 is built from 12 residues. This table comes from immunoSEQ multiplex PCR, and its TCRdb copy is limited to in-frame clones, with some not included. The sample has about 110,000 clones, about 90% seen once. This sample comprised peripheral blood, obtained on day 0 of AZD1222 vaccination. The chain recombines TRBV5-6 with TRBJ1-2; 7 bases match TRBD1. This TCR was recovered from an adult in good health. Here the CDR3 DNA reads TGTGCCAGCAGGGGGACAGAGTATGGCTACACCTTC. This sequence encodes CASRGTEYGYTF.